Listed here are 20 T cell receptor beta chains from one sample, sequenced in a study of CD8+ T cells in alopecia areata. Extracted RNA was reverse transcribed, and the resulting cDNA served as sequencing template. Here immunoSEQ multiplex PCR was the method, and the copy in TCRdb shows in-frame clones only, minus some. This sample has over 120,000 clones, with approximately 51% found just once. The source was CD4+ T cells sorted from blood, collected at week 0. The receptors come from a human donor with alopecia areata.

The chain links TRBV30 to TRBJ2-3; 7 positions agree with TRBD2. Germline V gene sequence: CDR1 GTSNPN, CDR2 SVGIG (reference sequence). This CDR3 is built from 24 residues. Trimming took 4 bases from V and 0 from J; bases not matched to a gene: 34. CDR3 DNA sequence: TGTGCCTGGAACCTCTCTGGGGGGAAGATTGGTTCAACTAGCGCCAGTGCTAGCACAGATACGCAGTATTTT. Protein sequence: CAWNLSGGKIGSTSASASTDTQYF.

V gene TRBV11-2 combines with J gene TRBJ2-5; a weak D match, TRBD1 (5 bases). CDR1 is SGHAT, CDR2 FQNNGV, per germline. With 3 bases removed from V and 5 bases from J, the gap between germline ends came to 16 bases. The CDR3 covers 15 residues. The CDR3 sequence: CASSFQGLGKETQYF. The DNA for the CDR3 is TGTGCCAGCAGCTTTCAGGGTTTAGGGAAGGAGACCCAGTACTTC.

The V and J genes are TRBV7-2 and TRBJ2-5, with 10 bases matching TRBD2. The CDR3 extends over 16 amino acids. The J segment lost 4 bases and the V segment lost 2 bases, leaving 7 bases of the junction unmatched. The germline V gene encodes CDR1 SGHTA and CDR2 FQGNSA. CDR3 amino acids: CASSLRTSGLIETQYF. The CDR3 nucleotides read TGTGCCAGCAGCTTAAGGACTAGCGGCTTGATAGAGACCCAGTACTTC.

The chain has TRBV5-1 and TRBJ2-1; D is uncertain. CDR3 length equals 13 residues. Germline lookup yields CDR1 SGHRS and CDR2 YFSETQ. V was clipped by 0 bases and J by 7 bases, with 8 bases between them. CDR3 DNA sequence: TGCGCCAGCAGCTTGGAGGTAGTTAATGAGCAGTTCTTC. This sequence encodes CASSLEVVNEQFF.

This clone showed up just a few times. For the CDR3, the DNA is TGCAGCGTGGGGTCCGGGGATGGTCAGCCCCAGCATTTT. Amino acid sequence: CSVGSGDGQPQHF. The genes are TRBV29-1 and TRBJ1-5, with no clear D. The germline V gene encodes CDR1 SQVTM and CDR2 ANQGSEA. Deletions cut 6 bases from V and 6 bases from J, with 15 bases between. This CDR3 region has 13 residues.

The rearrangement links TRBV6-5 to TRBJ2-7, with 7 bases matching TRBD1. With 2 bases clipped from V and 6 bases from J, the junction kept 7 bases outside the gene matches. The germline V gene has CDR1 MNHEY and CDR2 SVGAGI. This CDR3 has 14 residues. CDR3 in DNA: TGTGCCAGCAGTTACGACAGGGTTGGGGTCGAGCAGTACTTC. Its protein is CASSYDRVGVEQYF.

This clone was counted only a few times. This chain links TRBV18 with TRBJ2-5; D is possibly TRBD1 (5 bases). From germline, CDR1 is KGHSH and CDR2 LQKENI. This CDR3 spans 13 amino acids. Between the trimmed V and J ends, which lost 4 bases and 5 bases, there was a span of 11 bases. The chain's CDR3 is CASSQGVAETQYF. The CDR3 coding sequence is TGTGCCAGCTCACAAGGGGTGGCCGAGACCCAGTACTTC.

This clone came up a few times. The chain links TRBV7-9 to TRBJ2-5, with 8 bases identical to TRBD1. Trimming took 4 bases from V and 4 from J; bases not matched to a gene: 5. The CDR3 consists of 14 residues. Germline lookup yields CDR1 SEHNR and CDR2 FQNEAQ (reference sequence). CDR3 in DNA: TGTGCCAGCAGCTCCGGACAGGGAATAGAGACCCAGTACTTC. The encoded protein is CASSSGQGIETQYF. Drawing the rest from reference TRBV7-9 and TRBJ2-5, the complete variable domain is DTGVSQNPRHKITKRGQNVTFRCDPISEHNRLYWYRQTLGQGPEFLTYFQNEAQLEKSRLLSDRFSAERPKGSFSTLEIQRTEQGDSAMYLCASSSGQGIETQYFGPGTRLLVL.

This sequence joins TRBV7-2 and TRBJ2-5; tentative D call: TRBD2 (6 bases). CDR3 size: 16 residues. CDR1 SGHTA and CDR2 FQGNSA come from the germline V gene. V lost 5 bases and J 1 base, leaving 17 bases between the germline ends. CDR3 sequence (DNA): TGTGCCAGCAGCCAAAGGGTGGGAGGTGGCCAAGAGACCCAGTACTTC. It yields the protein CASSQRVGGGQETQYF.

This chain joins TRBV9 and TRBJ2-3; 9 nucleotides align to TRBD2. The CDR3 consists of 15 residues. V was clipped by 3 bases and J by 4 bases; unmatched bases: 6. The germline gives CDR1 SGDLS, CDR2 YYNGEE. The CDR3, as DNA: TGTGCCAGCAGCGCCTTAGCGGGAGCCTCAGATACGCAGTATTTT. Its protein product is CASSALAGASDTQYF.

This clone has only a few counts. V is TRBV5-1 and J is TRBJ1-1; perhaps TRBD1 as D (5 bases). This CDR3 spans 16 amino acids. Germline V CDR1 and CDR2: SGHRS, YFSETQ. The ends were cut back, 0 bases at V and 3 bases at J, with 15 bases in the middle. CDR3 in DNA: TGCGCCAGCAGCTTGGCCACAAGACTAGGGGACACTGAAGCTTTCTTT. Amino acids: CASSLATRLGDTEAFF.

CDR3 DNA sequence: TGCGCCAGCAGCCAAGCGACTAGCGGGATAGGGGGCCAAGAGACCCAGTACTTC. Encoded protein: CASSQATSGIGGQETQYF. The V and J genes are TRBV4-1 and TRBJ2-5; TRBD2 aligns across 11 bases. Per the germline V gene, CDR1 is MGHRA and CDR2 is YSYEKL. The CDR3 runs 18 residues. The V and J ends lost 1 base and 1 base, in that order; junction bases with no gene match: 8.

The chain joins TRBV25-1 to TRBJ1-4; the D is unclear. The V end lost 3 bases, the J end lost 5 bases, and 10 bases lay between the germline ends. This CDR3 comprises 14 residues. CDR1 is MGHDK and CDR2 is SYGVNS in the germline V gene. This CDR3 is CASSELDGNEKLFF. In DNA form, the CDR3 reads TGTGCCAGCAGTGAGCTGGACGGGAATGAAAAACTGTTTTTT. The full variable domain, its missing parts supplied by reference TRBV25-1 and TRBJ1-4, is EADIYQTPRYLVIGTGKKITLECSQTMGHDKMYWYQQDPGMELHLIHYSYGVNSTEKGDLSSESTVSRIRTEHFPLTLESARPSHTSQYLCASSELDGNEKLFFGSGTQLSVL.

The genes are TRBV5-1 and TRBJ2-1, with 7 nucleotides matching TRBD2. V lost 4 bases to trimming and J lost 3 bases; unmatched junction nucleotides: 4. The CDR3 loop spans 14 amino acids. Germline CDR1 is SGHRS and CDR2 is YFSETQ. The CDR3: CASSPGLIYNEQFF. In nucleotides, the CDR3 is TGCGCCAGCAGCCCGGGACTAATCTACAATGAGCAGTTCTTC. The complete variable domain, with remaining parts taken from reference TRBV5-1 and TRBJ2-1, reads KAGVTQTPRYLIKTRGQQVTLSCSPISGHRSVSWYQQTPGQGLQFLFEYFSETQRNKGNFPGRFSGRQFSNSRSEMNVSTLELGDSALYLCASSPGLIYNEQFFGPGTRLTVL.

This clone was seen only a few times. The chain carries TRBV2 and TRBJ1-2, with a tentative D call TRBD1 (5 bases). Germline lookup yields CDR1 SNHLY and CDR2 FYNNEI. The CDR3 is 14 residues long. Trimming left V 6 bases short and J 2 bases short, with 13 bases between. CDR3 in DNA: TGTGCCAGCAGAAATCAGGGAGTCAACTATGGCTACACCTTC. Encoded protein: CASRNQGVNYGYTF.

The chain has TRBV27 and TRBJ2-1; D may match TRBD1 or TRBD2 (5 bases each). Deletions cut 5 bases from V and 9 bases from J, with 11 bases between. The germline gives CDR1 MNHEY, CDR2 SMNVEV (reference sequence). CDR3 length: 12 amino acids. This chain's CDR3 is CASSERGREQFF. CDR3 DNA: TGTGCCAGCAGTGAGAGGGGCCGTGAGCAGTTCTTC.

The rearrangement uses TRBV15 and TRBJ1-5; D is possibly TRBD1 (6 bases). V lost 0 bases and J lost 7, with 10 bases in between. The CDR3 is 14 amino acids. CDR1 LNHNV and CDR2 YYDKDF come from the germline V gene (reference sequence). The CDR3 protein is CATSREDSRQPQHF. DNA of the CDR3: TGTGCCACCAGCAGAGAGGACAGCAGGCAGCCCCAGCATTTT.

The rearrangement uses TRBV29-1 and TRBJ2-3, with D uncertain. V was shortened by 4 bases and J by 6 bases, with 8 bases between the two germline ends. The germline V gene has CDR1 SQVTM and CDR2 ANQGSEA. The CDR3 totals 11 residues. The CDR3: CSVVAGDTQYF. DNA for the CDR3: TGCAGCGTTGTAGCTGGGGATACGCAGTATTTT.

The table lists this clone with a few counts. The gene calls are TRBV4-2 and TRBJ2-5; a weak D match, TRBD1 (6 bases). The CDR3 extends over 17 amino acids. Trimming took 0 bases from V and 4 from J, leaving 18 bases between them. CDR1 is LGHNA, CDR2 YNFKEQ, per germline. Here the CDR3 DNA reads TGTGCCAGCAGCCAAGATCATGTGGGGGCGACCTCAGAGACCCAGTACTTC. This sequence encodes CASSQDHVGATSETQYF.

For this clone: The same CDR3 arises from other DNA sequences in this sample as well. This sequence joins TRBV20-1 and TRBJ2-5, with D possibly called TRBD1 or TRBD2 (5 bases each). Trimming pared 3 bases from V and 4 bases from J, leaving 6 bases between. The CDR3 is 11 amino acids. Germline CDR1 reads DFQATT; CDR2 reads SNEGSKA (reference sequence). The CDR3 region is CSARRGETQYF. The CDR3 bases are TGCAGTGCTAGGAGGGGAGAGACCCAGTACTTC.